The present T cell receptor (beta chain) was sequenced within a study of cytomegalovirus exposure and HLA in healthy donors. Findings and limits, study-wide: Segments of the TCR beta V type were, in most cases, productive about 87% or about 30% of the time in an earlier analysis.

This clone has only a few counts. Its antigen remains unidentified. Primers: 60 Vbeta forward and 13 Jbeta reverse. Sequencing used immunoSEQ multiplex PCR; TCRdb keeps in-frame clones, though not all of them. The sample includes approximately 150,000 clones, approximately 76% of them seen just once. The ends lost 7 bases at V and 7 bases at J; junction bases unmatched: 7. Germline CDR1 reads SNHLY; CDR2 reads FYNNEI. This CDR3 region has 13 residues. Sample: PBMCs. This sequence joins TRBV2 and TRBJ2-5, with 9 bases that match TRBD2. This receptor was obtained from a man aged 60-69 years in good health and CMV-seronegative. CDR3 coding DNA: TGTGCCAGCAATCCGGGACTAGCTCGGACCCAGTACTTC. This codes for CASNPGLARTQYF.